The 15 T cell receptor beta chains reported below all come from one sample, sequenced in a study of T cells after yellow fever vaccination. MiXCR was run by TCRdb on the 5' RACE reads, yielding one entry per CDR3 protein. The sample gives roughly 330,000 distinct CDR3 sequences, approximately 4% of which show up once; approximately 25% is in the top ten. Material: PBMCs, obtained 5 days after the yellow fever booster vaccination. These receptors all come from a man between 18 and 35 years old who received the YFV17D yellow fever vaccine.

Many counts were recorded for this clonotype. The CDR3 reads CASSLTSGDETQYF. In DNA form, the CDR3 reads TGTGCCAGCAGCTTGACTAGCGGGGATGAGACCCAGTACTTC. The chain links TRBV7-9 to TRBJ2-5, with TRBD2 identical over 11 bases. The germline V gene has CDR1 SEHNR and CDR2 FQNEAQ (reference sequence). The J segment lost 5 bases and the V segment lost 3 bases, leaving 2 bases of the junction unmatched. The CDR3 consists of 14 residues.

This clonotype came up once. J is TRBJ1-1 and V is TRBV10-3, with D possibly matching TRBD1 (6 bases). Trimming shortened V by 6 bases and J by 8 bases, and 13 bases separated the two germline ends. CDR3 length equals 12 residues. Germline loops: CDR1 ENHRY, CDR2 SYGVKD. CDR3 loop: CAIRPTGSEAFF. Here the CDR3 DNA reads TGTGCCATCAGACCCACAGGGTCCGAAGCTTTCTTT.

This CDR3 is CASSYSISGPGTDTQYF. The CDR3 DNA reads as TGTGCCAGCAGTTACTCGATTTCCGGGCCCGGCACAGATACGCAGTATTTT. The V gene is TRBV6-2 or TRBV6-3, the J gene TRBJ2-3; no clear D gene. Germline CDR1 is MNHEY and CDR2 is SVGEGT. The CDR3 is 17 residues long. V lost 0 bases, J lost 1 base, and 14 bases lay in between.

The rearrangement links TRBV20-1 to TRBJ1-5, with no clear D. V was cut by 3 bases and J by 3 bases, with 6 bases left in between. The CDR3 contains 12 residues. Germline CDR1 reads DFQATT; CDR2 reads SNEGSKA (reference sequence). The CDR3 DNA reads as TGCAGTGCTAGTATGTCCAATCAGCCCCAGCATTTT. It specifies CSASMSNQPQHF.

This clonotype was counted many times. The chain links TRBV12-3 or TRBV12-4 to TRBJ2-3, with TRBD1 identical over 8 bases. The J segment lost 0 bases and the V segment lost 5 bases, leaving 7 bases of the junction unmatched. The CDR3 loop spans 16 amino acids. CDR3 sequence reads: CASSLDRQGSTDTQYF. CDR3 nucleotides: TGTGCCAGCAGTCTCGATCGACAGGGGAGCACAGATACGCAGTATTTT.

This clonotype has more than one count but fewer than ten. CDR3 sequence: CASSSYDGYTF. The CDR3, as DNA: TGTGCCAGCAGCTCCTACGATGGCTACACCTTC. This rearrangement joins TRBV5-6 to TRBJ1-2, with no clear D. Trimming took 3 bases from V and 6 from J, leaving 6 bases between them. This CDR3 is built from 11 residues. Germline lookup yields CDR1 SGHDT and CDR2 YYEEEE.

In this sample, this clonotype turned up many times. The chain employs TRBV4-3 and TRBJ1-2, with no clear D. The V end lost 1 base, the J end lost 8 bases, and 5 bases lay between the germline ends. Germline V gene sequence: CDR1 LGHNA, CDR2 YSLEER. The CDR3 spans 11 residues. In DNA, the CDR3 is TGCGCCAGCAGCCAAGGATGGGGCTACACCTTC. Translating gives CASSQGWGYTF.

This clonotype was seen at least ten times. The chain has TRBV9 and TRBJ2-5; 7 nucleotides agree with TRBD1. V gave up 3 bases and J gave up 2 bases; unmatched junction bases: 4. This CDR3 contains 14 residues. Looked up from germline, CDR1 is SGDLS and CDR2 is YYNGEE. This CDR3 is CASSATGQQETQYF. CDR3 DNA: TGTGCCAGCAGCGCGACAGGGCAACAAGAGACCCAGTACTTC.

This clonotype was recorded at least ten times. V and J are TRBV7-6 and TRBJ1-4; D gene ambiguous. Trimming took off 1 base at V and 8 bases at J, with 11 bases between the two ends. The CDR3 runs 14 residues. Germline-derived CDR1 and CDR2 are SGHVS and FNYEAQ. CDR3 loop: CASSLGTYPEKLFF. The CDR3, as DNA: TGTGCCAGCAGCTTAGGGACCTACCCCGAAAAACTGTTTTTT.

The chain combines TRBV7-2 with TRBJ1-5; 10 nucleotides line up with TRBD1. The CDR3 spans 14 residues. Trimming at V came to 4 bases and at J to 6 bases, leaving 3 bases not matched to a gene. Germline loops: CDR1 SGHTA, CDR2 FQGNSA. Written as DNA, the CDR3 is TGTGCCAGCAGCTCCGGGACAGGGGTTCAGCCCCAGCATTTT. It specifies CASSSGTGVQPQHF.

The chain combines TRBV19 with TRBJ2-6; 8 nucleotides agree with TRBD1. The CDR3 is 14 amino acids. Losses at the gene ends were 8 bases for V and 4 bases for J; bases not matched to a gene: 4. The germline gives CDR1 LNHDA, CDR2 SQIVND (reference sequence). CDR3 sequence: CASGRGRGANVLTF. As DNA, the CDR3 is TGTGCCAGTGGCAGGGGGCGCGGGGCCAACGTCCTGACTTTC. The variable domain in full, completed from reference TRBV19 and TRBJ2-6, reads DGGITQSPKYLFRKEGQNVTLSCEQNLNHDAMYWYRQDPGQGLRLIYYSQIVNDFQKGDIAEGYSVSREKKESFPLTVTSAQKNPTAFYLCASGRGRGANVLTFGAGSRLTVL.

This clonotype was seen many times. CDR3 DNA sequence: TGTGCCAGCAGCCCATATCACCTTACAGTGGGGTTCACAGATACGCAGTATTTT. Its translation: CASSPYHLTVGFTDTQYF. This rearrangement joins TRBV9 to TRBJ2-3; D is uncertain. Germline V gene sequence: CDR1 SGDLS, CDR2 YYNGEE. Between the trimmed V and J ends, which lost 4 bases and 2 bases, there was a span of 23 bases. This CDR3 has 18 residues.

This clonotype was seen a few times. The CDR3 bases are TGTGCCAGCTCACCAGAGAGGACGAGGGGGCAGAGTCGGGAGACCCAGTACTTC. This gives the protein CASSPERTRGQSRETQYF. The chain is built from TRBV18 and TRBJ2-5, with 7 bases aligning to TRBD1. Trimming took 2 bases from V and 5 from J; bases not matched to a gene: 17. The CDR3 contains 18 residues. Germline lookup yields CDR1 KGHSH and CDR2 LQKENI.

This chain connects TRBV20-1 to TRBJ1-5; D is possibly TRBD1 (5 bases). The V end lost 3 bases, the J end lost 3 bases, and 15 bases lay between the germline ends. The CDR3 contains 15 residues. Germline V gives CDR1 DFQATT, CDR2 SNEGSKA (reference sequence). The CDR3, as DNA: TGCAGTGCTAGCGACCAGGGTAGCCCCAATCAGCCCCAGCATTTT. Protein sequence: CSASDQGSPNQPQHF.

This chain links TRBV20-1 with TRBJ2-3; 11 bases are a match to TRBD2. Germline lookup yields CDR1 DFQATT and CDR2 SNEGSKA (reference sequence). The CDR3 covers 17 residues. The V gene end was trimmed by 1 base and the J gene end by 1 base; junction bases not matched to a gene: 7. The DNA for the CDR3 is TGCAGTGCTAGAGCCCCACTAGCGGGGGCCGGCACAGATACGCAGTATTTT. The encoded protein is CSARAPLAGAGTDTQYF.